A selection of T cell receptor beta chains follows, all from one sample in a study of blood T cell repertoires in COVID-19. TCRdb's copy holds only in-frame clones and misses some; the assay was immunoSEQ multiplex PCR. The table includes 250,000 to 350,000 clones, under 85% detected once. The specimen was peripheral blood. The receptors stem from a human donor with COVID-19, enrolled during active disease. The donor label of this sample is uncertain. The CDR3 runs from the conserved cysteine through the conserved F or W. The D gene is left open where the match is weak. Not all rows give a size; the values are once, few, many and, for expanded clones, a class.

V	D	J	size	DNA	CDR3
TRBV7-3	.	TRBJ1-2	.	TGTGCCAGCAGCACCCGATCGGGGGTACGGTCTGGCTACACCTTC	CASSTRSGVRSGYTF
TRBV7-9	TRBD1	TRBJ2-7	.	TGTGCCAGCAGCTTAGTGCTAACAGGGGGTTCCTACGAGCAGTACTTC	CASSLVLTGGSYEQYF
TRBV28	TRBD2	TRBJ2-7	once	TGTGCCAGCAGTTTACCCCTAGCGGGAGTCAGATACGAGCAGTACTTC	CASSLPLAGVRYEQYF
TRBV2	.	TRBJ1-5	.	TGTGCCAGCAGTGAAGCCTTACGCGGGCCTTTTTATAGCAATCAGCCCCAGCATTTT	CASSEALRGPFYSNQPQHF
TRBV18	.	TRBJ1-2	many	TGTGCCAGCTCACCAGTCCGGGAGCCCTTCTATGGCTACACCTTC	CASSPVREPFYGYTF
TRBV5-4	.	TRBJ2-2	.	TGTGCCAGCAGCTTGCGAGACAGGAACACCGGGGAGCTGTTTTTT	CASSLRDRNTGELFF
TRBV7-9	TRBD2	TRBJ2-1	.	TGTGCCGGGGGGCTAGCGGGATCCGATGAGCAGTTCTTC	CAGGLAGSDEQFF
TRBV7-9	.	TRBJ2-1	.	TGTGCCAGCAGCGTACAGGGCCATGAGCAGTTCTTC	CASSVQGHEQFF
TRBV28	.	TRBJ1-1	.	TGTGCCAGCAGTCGGCCCAATCAGGGAATTAACACTGAAGCTTTCTTT	CASSRPNQGINTEAFF
TRBV15	.	TRBJ1-1	.	TGTGCCACCAGCAGGGCCCAGGGAGGGGCTTTCTTT	CATSRAQGGAFF
TRBV6-2/TRBV6-3	TRBD2	TRBJ2-1	once	TGTGCCAGCAGTTACGGGGGGGTCTCCTACAATGAGCAGTTCTTC	CASSYGGVSYNEQFF
TRBV4-3	TRBD1	TRBJ1-4	.	TGCGCCAGCAGCCAAGATCCGGGCCAGGGGGGTGAAAAACTGTTTTTT	CASSQDPGQGGEKLFF
TRBV3-1/TRBV3-2	.	TRBJ2-1	.	TGTGCCAGCAGCCAAAACGCCGTTAGGGGTAATGAGCAGTTCTTC	CASSQNAVRGNEQFF
TRBV12-3/TRBV12-4	TRBD2	TRBJ2-3	.	TGTGCCAGCAGTACGGGGGGGAGAGATACGCAGTATTTT	CASSTGGRDTQYF
TRBV5-4	TRBD2	TRBJ2-1	.	TGTGCCAGCAGCTTGGGAGCGGGAGGGCCCTCCTATGAGCAGTTCTTC	CASSLGAGGPSYEQFF
TRBV9	.	TRBJ1-5	.	TGTGCCAGCAGCGCCGAACAGGGACCTAATCAGCCCCAGCATTTT	CASSAEQGPNQPQHF
TRBV3-1/TRBV3-2	TRBD2	TRBJ2-2	.	TGTGCCAGCAGCCCAGGCGGCGGGGGGTACACCGGGGAGCTGTTTTTT	CASSPGGGGYTGELFF
TRBV9	TRBD1	TRBJ1-1	.	TGTGCCAGCACGGGAGGACAGGGGAATGCTGAAGCTTTCTTT	CASTGGQGNAEAFF
TRBV18	.	TRBJ1-5	.	TGTGCCAGCTCACCTATCGACTATCAGCCCCAGCATTTT	CASSPIDYQPQHF
TRBV30	TRBD2	TRBJ2-2	.	TGTGCCTGGAATCGCGGGGGGAGGGGCACCGGGGAGCTGTTTTTT	CAWNRGGRGTGELFF
TRBV19	.	TRBJ2-3	.	TGTGCCAGTAGTATTCGGGTCGGGGATACGCAGTATTTT	CASSIRVGDTQYF
TRBV2	TRBD2	TRBJ2-1	.	TGTGCCAGCGTACGGCGGGAGAACAATGAGCAGTTCTTC	CASVRRENNEQFF
TRBV5-6	.	TRBJ1-6	many	TGTGCCAGCAGCGCTGAGAATTCACCCCTCCACTTT	CASSAENSPLHF
TRBV20-1	TRBD1	TRBJ1-1	once	TGCAGTGCTGAGACAGGGTATGAAGCTTTCTTT	CSAETGYEAFF
TRBV28	TRBD2	TRBJ2-7	.	TGTGCCAGCAGAATCTCGGGAGGGTACGAGCAGTACTTC	CASRISGGYEQYF
TRBV30	.	TRBJ1-2	.	TGTGCCTGGAGGAACTCAGGGGCCAGCTATGGCTACACCTTC	CAWRNSGASYGYTF
TRBV19	.	TRBJ1-2	few	TGTGCCAGTAGTATAGTCGGAACGGACTTTAGAACGGCTGGCTACACCTTC	CASSIVGTDFRTAGYTF
TRBV10-2	TRBD1	TRBJ1-6	.	TGCGCCAGCAACCTGGACAGGGGAAATTCACCCCTCCACTTT	CASNLDRGNSPLHF
TRBV6-1	.	TRBJ1-1	.	TGTGCCAGCAGTGAAGACAGTGGGGCCACTGAAGCTTTCTTT	CASSEDSGATEAFF
TRBV5-1	TRBD1	TRBJ1-2	.	TGCGCCAGCAGCTGGGACAGGGCGGCCGATGGCTACACCTTC	CASSWDRAADGYTF
TRBV19	.	TRBJ1-1	.	TGTGCCAGTAGCTTCGGGGGAGGGGACACTGAAGCTTTCTTT	CASSFGGGDTEAFF
TRBV5-1	TRBD2	TRBJ2-7	few	TGCGCCAGCAGCTTAACACTAGCGGGAGAAGGTGAGCAGTACTTC	CASSLTLAGEGEQYF
TRBV9	.	TRBJ1-1	.	TGTGCCAGCAGCGTAGGGTCGGGGGGAAACACTGAAGCTTTCTTT	CASSVGSGGNTEAFF
TRBV4-1	.	TRBJ2-2	.	TGCGCCAGCAGCCAAGCAGGGTCGGCCCACACCGGGGAGCTGTTTTTT	CASSQAGSAHTGELFF
TRBV18	TRBD2	TRBJ2-4	once	TGTGCCAGCTCACCAACGGGACTAGCGGGAGGAGAAAACATTCAGTACTTC	CASSPTGLAGGENIQYF
TRBV5-1	.	TRBJ1-1	.	TGCGCCAGCAGCTCCACCCAACAGGGAAACACTGAAGCTTTCTTT	CASSSTQQGNTEAFF